This T cell receptor beta chain was found in a study of cytomegalovirus exposure and HLA in healthy donors. Study details: There were more than 350 genotyped donors. Of these, 81% fell in the genetic ancestry cluster associated with self-reported Caucasian donors. Regarding the study as a whole: TCR beta chains associated with HLA were, in a later analysis, more clonally expanded than equally common others. Some public TCRs appeared in many individuals, while most sequences were rare.

CDR1 is KGHSH and CDR2 is LQKENI in the germline V gene. The CDR3 has 13 residues. The germline V and J ends were trimmed by 8 bases and 6 bases, with 15 bases remaining between them. Details on this clone: Its target is not known.

PCR involved 60 Vbeta and 13 Jbeta primers. Assay used: immunoSEQ multiplex PCR; TCRdb lists only in-frame clones, some missing. Here the sample spans 220,000 or so clones, about 77% being singletons. This receptor was identified in a young woman in good health and CMV-seronegative. The sample consisted of PBMCs. The chain carries TRBV18 and TRBJ2-3, with D perhaps matching TRBD2 (6 bases). CDR3 coding DNA: TGTGCCAGCGCGGGACTGGTCGCGGATACGCAGTATTTT. It specifies CASAGLVADTQYF.